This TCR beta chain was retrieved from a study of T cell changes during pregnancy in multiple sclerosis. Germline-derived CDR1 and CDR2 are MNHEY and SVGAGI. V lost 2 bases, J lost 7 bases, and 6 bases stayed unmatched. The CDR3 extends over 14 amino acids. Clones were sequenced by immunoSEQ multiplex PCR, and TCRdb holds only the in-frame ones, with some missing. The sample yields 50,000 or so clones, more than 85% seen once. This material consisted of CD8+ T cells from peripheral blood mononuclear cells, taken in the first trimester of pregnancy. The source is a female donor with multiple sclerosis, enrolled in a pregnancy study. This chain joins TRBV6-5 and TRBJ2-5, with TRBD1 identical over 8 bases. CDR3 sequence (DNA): TGTGCCAGCAGTTACGGACAGGGCATAGGGACCCAGTACTTC. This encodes CASSYGQGIGTQYF.